This T cell receptor (beta chain) was sequenced during a study of CD8 T cells in ankylosing spondylitis. Study conclusions and caveats: A motif of eight highly homologous TCR beta variants was seen as apparently characteristic of ankylosing spondylitis blood. Disease-associated clones were reportedly significantly overrepresented in matched ankylosing spondylitis synovial fluid. Clones linked to the disease showed a CD8+ phenotype. They occurred at relatively low frequencies in peripheral blood.

This clonotype was seen at least ten times. What it binds is unknown. It was by quantitative 5'-RACE with molecular barcodes that TCR beta libraries were made. TCRdb used MiXCR to reprocess the 5' RACE reads, holding one entry per CDR3 protein. The table records roughly 38,000 distinct CDR3 sequences, about 3% of them present only once. This sequence originates from a male donor with ankylosing spondylitis or in good health (not recorded which). Source material: blood, either unsorted or a sorted T cell fraction (not recorded which).

The CDR3 sequence: CASTRGRDSNEQFF. DNA for the CDR3: TGTGCCAGCACCCGAGGCAGGGATTCTAATGAGCAGTTCTTC. This chain joins TRBV9 and TRBJ2-1, with a tentative D call TRBD1 (5 bases). The germline V and J ends were trimmed by 6 bases and 7 bases, with 17 bases remaining between them. From germline, CDR1 is SGDLS and CDR2 YYNGEE. The CDR3 runs 14 residues.